This T cell receptor beta chain was sequenced in a study of human T cells and chemical hapten exposure. Study details: Largely, small differences in pooled library volume made per-sample TCR yields vary.

The study used a library that attached unique molecular identifiers to individual cDNA molecules. As handled by the study authors: A per-sample median of about 96,000 TCRs was observed, with a range of roughly 20,000 to 690,600. Via MiXCR, TCRdb re-called the reads, giving one row per CDR3 protein. The V and J calls were not made by the authors but by TCRdb's processing. The repertoire consists of about 800 distinct CDR3 sequences, with roughly 73% occurring once and the leading ten covering over 4.5%. Total RNA extraction was carried out from unfractionated whole blood. General study findings and limits: The number of TCRs over 1 in 1000 frequency stayed unchanged after DPC.

On this clonotype itself: The antigen remains undetermined.

The CDR3 spans 12 residues. The V gene lost 8 bases and the J gene lost 2 bases, with 10 bases spanning the gap. The rearrangement links TRBV12-3 or TRBV12-4 to TRBJ2-7; D perhaps matches TRBD1 (5 bases). Specimen: whole blood. This clonotype was obtained from a human donor with alopecia, or a healthy volunteer (not recorded which). Some clones in this sample may be carry-over from other donors' samples. This table probably holds off-target reads from a library built for another chain. The CDR3 loop reads CASQGITYEQYF. The CDR3 DNA sequence: TGTGCCAGCCAGGGAATCACCTACGAGCAGTACTTC.